This T cell receptor beta chain was sequenced in a study of blood T cell repertoires in COVID-19. The CDR3 has 17 amino acids. The protocol was immunoSEQ multiplex PCR, while the TCRdb copy is restricted to in-frame clones and leaves out a portion. In the table there are around 330,000 clones, about 91% of which are singletons. This receptor was obtained from a woman aged 18 to 35 who had recovered from COVID-19. Source material: PBMCs or T cells enriched from blood (not recorded which). The chain combines TRBV7-5 with TRBJ2-5; the D call in the table, TRBD2, was not verified against the DNA. TRBV7-5 is classified as a pseudogene. The DNA for the CDR3 is TGTGTCAGAAGCGTACTGGTAAGGCCTTTCGGGTGCGAGACCCAGTACTTC. Its translation is CVRSVLVRPFGCETQYF.